One and the same sample provided the 11 T cell receptor beta chains below, sequenced in a study of blood T cell repertoires in COVID-19. Using immunoSEQ multiplex PCR, the repertoire was profiled, and TCRdb retains in-frame clones only, with some absent. The repertoire holds approximately 260,000 clones, approximately 90% seen once, with 1.9% in the top ten. Specimen: PBMCs or T cells enriched from blood (not recorded which). These receptors were taken from a woman aged 18-29 years who had recovered from COVID-19.

This sequence joins TRBV5-6 and TRBJ1-1; tentative D call: TRBD1 (5 bases). V lost 4 bases to trimming and J lost 0 bases, with 7 bases between them. Germline CDR1 reads SGHDT; CDR2 reads YYEEEE. This CDR3 is built from 13 residues. The CDR3, as DNA: TGTGCCAGCAGCGTGGACATGAACACTGAAGCTTTCTTT. Translated, it gives CASSVDMNTEAFF.

The rearrangement links TRBV11-3 to TRBJ1-2, with 8 bases that match TRBD1. Per germline, CDR1 SGHNT and CDR2 YENEEA. Trimming took 4 bases from V and 8 from J; bases not matched to a gene: 6. CDR3 length: 13 residues. CDR3 amino acids: CASSSRQGFGYTF. The CDR3, as DNA: TGTGCCAGCAGCTCTAGACAGGGGTTCGGCTACACCTTC.

The chain joins TRBV28 to TRBJ1-6; D unresolved. The germline V gene encodes CDR1 MDHEN and CDR2 SYDVKM. CDR3 length: 16 residues. The V end lost 6 bases, the J end lost 0 bases, and 12 bases lay between the germline ends. The CDR3 is CASSSVGSSYNSPLHF. The CDR3 coding sequence is TGTGCCAGCAGCTCAGTTGGGAGCTCCTATAATTCACCCCTCCACTTT.

The chain carries TRBV7-2 and TRBJ1-5; D is unclear. Germline CDR1 SGHTA, CDR2 FQGNSA. V lost 2 bases, J lost 5 bases, and 7 bases lay in between. CDR3 length equals 13 residues. CDR3 in DNA: TGTGCCAGCAGCTTACAGGAGGATCAGCCCCAGCATTTT. Its protein is CASSLQEDQPQHF.

This clone is deemed medium-sized. The CDR3 here is CATSRDPGQGFLEQFF. CDR3 nucleotides: TGTGCCACCAGCAGAGATCCCGGACAGGGGTTTCTTGAGCAGTTCTTC. This chain uses TRBV15 with TRBJ2-1; TRBD1 matches at 9 bases. After removal of 0 bases from V and 9 bases from J, the junction contained 9 bases not matched to a gene. This CDR3 has 16 residues. Germline lookup yields CDR1 LNHNV and CDR2 YYDKDF (reference sequence).

The chain couples TRBV4-1 to TRBJ2-3, with 9 bases aligning to TRBD1. The CDR3 is 17 amino acids. V shed 0 bases and J 2 bases; nucleotides not matched to a gene: 6. Germline V gene sequence: CDR1 MGHRA, CDR2 YSYEKL. CDR3: CASSQDARTGVTDTQYF. The CDR3, as DNA: TGCGCCAGCAGCCAAGACGCCCGGACAGGGGTCACAGATACGCAGTATTTT.

The V and J genes are TRBV27 and TRBJ2-3, with a tentative D call TRBD1 (6 bases). The CDR3 has 16 amino acids. The V gene's germline CDR1 is MNHEY and CDR2 SMNVEV (reference sequence). Trimming stripped 3 bases from V and 3 bases from J, with 16 bases between. The CDR3 sequence: CASSFFRGDRTDTQYF. CDR3 sequence (DNA): TGTGCCAGCAGTTTTTTCAGGGGCGATCGTACAGATACGCAGTATTTT.

This clone has only one observation. This specimen includes other DNA sequences encoding the same CDR3. This sequence joins TRBV5-1 and TRBJ1-4, with D tentatively TRBD1 (5 bases). Between the trimmed V and J ends, which lost 0 bases and 1 base, there was a span of 7 bases. There are 15 residues in the CDR3. The germline gives CDR1 SGHRS, CDR2 YFSETQ. In DNA, the CDR3 is TGCGCCAGCAGCTTGGAAAGGGGAACTAATGAAAAACTGTTTTTT. Its translation: CASSLERGTNEKLFF.

This clone appeared once. The CDR3 region is CASSLDRDQPQHF. The DNA for the CDR3 is TGTGCCAGCTCACTGGACAGGGACCAGCCCCAGCATTTT. This rearrangement joins TRBV18 to TRBJ1-5; 8 bases match TRBD1. V trimming: 4 bases; J trimming: 7 bases; junction bases outside the gene matches: 3. CDR3 length: 13 residues. Germline lookup yields CDR1 KGHSH and CDR2 LQKENI.

The chain recombines TRBV7-9 with TRBJ2-3; 10 bases fit TRBD1. CDR1 SEHNR and CDR2 FQNEAQ come from the germline V gene (reference sequence). Trimming took 3 bases from V and 2 from J; bases not matched to a gene: 8. The CDR3 is made up of 17 amino acids. The CDR3 nucleotides read TGTGCCAGCAGCTTTAAGGGAGGACAGGGGGACACAGATACGCAGTATTTT. Translating gives CASSFKGGQGDTDTQYF.

This clone was recorded only once. The genes are TRBV5-8 and TRBJ1-2; a possible D gene is TRBD1 (5 bases). This CDR3 is 14 amino acids long. Between the trimmed V and J ends, which lost 5 bases and 8 bases, there was a span of 19 bases. Germline CDR1 and CDR2: SGHTS and YDEGEE. CDR3 in amino acids: CASRRRGLSGGYTF. For the CDR3, the DNA is TGTGCCAGCAGGAGAAGGGGCCTCTCAGGGGGCTACACCTTC.